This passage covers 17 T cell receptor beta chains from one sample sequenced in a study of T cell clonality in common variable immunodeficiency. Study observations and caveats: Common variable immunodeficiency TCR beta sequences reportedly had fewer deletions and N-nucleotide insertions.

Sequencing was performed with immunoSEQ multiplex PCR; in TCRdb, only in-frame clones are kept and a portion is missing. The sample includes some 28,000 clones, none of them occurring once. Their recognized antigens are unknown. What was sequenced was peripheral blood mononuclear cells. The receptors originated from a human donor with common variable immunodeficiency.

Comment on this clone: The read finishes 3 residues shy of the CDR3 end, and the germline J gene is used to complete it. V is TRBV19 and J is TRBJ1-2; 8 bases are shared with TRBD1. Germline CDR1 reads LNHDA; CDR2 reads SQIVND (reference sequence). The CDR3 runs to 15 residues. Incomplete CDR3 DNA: TGTGCCAGTTGCCTTACCGGGCAGGGGGCTCGGGGC. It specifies CASCLTGQGARG. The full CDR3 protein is CASCLTGQGARGYTF.

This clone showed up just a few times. CDR3 amino acids: CASSFGTSGMQETQYF. Incomplete CDR3 DNA: TGTGCCAGCAGCTTCGGGACTAGCGGGATGCAAGAGACC. The chain combines TRBV7-8 with TRBJ2-5; 13 nucleotides agree with TRBD2. The read finishes 3 residues shy of the CDR3 end, and the germline J gene is used to complete it. This CDR3 is built from 16 residues. V trimming: 3 bases; J trimming: 2 bases; junction bases outside the gene matches: 3. CDR1 and CDR2 from the germline V gene are SGHVS and FQNEAQ.

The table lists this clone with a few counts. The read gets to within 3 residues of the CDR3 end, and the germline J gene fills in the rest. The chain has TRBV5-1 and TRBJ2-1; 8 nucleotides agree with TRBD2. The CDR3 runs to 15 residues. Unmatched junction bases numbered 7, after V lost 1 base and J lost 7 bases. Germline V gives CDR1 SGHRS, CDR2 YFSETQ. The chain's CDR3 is CASSLNGGGGNEQFF. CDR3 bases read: TGCGCCAGCAGCTTGAACGGGGGGGGAGGGAATGAG. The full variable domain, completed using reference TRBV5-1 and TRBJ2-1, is KAGVTQTPRYLIKTRGQQVTLSCSPISGHRSVSWYQQTPGQGLQFLFEYFSETQRNKGNFPGRFSGRQFSNSRSEMNVSTLELGDSALYLCASSLNGGGGNEQFFGPGTRLTVL.

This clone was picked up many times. The CDR3 spells CASSMTSRPQETQYF. The CDR3 DNA, read in part, is TGTGCCAGTAGTATGACTAGCCGACCCCAAGAGACC. The V and J genes are TRBV19 and TRBJ2-5, with 7 positions matching TRBD2. The read falls 3 residues short of the CDR3 end, and the missing part is taken from the germline J gene. This CDR3 spans 15 amino acids. The V segment lost 3 bases and the J segment 1 base; nucleotides outside the gene matches: 5. Germline V gives CDR1 LNHDA, CDR2 SQIVND (reference sequence).

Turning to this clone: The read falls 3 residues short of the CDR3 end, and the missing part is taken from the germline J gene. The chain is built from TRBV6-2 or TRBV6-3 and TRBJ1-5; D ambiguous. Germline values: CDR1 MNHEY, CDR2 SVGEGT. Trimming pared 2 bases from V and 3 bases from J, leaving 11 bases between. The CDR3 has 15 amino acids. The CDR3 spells CASSYVTGSNQPQHF. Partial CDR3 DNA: TGTGCCAGCAGTTACGTTACGGGTTCCAATCAGCCC.

The part of the CDR3 DNA that was read is TGTGCCAGCAGTGTTGGACAGAGCACAGATACG. It translates to CASSVGQSTDT. The whole CDR3 protein reads CASSVGQSTDTQYF. The gene calls are TRBV6-2 or TRBV6-3 and TRBJ2-3, with a weak D call TRBD1 (6 bases). The sequence runs out 3 residues before the end of the CDR3; the remainder is reconstructed from the germline J gene. V was shortened by 5 bases and J by 0 bases, with 9 bases between the two germline ends. The germline CDR1 and CDR2 sequences are MNHEY and SVGEGT. The CDR3 has 14 residues.

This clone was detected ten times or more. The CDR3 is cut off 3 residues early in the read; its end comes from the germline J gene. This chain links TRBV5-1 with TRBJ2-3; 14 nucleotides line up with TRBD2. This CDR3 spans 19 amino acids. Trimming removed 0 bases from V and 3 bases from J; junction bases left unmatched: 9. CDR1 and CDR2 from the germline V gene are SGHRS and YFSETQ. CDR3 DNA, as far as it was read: TGCGCCAGCAGCTTGGGGAGGGGGACTAGCGGGAGAAAAACAGATACG. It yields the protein CASSLGRGTSGRKTDT. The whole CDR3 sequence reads CASSLGRGTSGRKTDTQYF.

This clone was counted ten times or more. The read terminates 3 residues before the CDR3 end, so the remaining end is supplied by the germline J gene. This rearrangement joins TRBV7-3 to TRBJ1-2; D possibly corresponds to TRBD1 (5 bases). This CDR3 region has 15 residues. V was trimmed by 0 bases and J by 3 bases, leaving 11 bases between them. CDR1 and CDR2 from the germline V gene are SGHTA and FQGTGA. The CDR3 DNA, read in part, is TGTGCCAGCAGCTTAACGGGGCCAGGAGACTATGGC. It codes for CASSLTGPGDYG. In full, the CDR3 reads CASSLTGPGDYGYTF.

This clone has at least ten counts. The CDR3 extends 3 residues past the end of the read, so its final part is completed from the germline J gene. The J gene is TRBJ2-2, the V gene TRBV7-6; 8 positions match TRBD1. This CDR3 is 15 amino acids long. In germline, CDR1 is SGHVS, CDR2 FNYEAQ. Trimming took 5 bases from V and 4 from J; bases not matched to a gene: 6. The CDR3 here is CASSRGQGGTGELFF. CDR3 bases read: TGTGCCAGCAGCCGCGGACAGGGAGGCACCGGGGAG.

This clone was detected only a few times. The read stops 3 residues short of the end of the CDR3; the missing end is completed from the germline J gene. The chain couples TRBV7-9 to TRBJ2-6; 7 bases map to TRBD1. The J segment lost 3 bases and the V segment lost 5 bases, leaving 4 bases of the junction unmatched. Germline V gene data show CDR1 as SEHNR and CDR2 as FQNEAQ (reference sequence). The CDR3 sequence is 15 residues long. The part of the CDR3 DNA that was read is TGTGCCAGCAGCGACAGGGCTGGTGGGGCCAACGTC. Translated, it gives CASSDRAGGANV. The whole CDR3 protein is CASSDRAGGANVLTF.

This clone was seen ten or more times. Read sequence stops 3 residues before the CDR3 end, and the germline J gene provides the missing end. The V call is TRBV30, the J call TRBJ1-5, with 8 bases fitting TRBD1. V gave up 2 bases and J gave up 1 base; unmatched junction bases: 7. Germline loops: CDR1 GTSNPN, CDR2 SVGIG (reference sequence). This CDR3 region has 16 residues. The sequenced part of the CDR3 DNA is TGTGCCTGGAGTTCCCGACAGGGGCGAAGCAATCAGCCC. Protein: CAWSSRQGRSNQP. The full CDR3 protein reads CAWSSRQGRSNQPQHF.

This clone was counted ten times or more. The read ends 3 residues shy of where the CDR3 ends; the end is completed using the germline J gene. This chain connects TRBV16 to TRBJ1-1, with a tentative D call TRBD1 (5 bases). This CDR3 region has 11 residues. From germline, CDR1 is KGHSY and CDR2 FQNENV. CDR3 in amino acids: CASSREGAAFF. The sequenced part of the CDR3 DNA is TGTGCCAGCAGCCGAGAAGGGGCA.

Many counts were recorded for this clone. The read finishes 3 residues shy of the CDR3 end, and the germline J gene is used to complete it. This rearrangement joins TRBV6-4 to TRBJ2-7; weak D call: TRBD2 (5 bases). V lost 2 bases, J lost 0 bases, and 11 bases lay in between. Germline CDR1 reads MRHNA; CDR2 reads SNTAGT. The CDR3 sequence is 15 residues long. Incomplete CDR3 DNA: TGTGCCAGCAGTGACCCCAGGAGGAGCTCCTACGAG. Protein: CASSDPRRSSYE. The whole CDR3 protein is CASSDPRRSSYEQYF.

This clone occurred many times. Incomplete CDR3 DNA: TGTGCCAGCAGTTACTGGGGGGACGAA. Translated, it gives CASSYWGDE. The complete CDR3 reads CASSYWGDEAFF. The chain has TRBV6-2 or TRBV6-3 and TRBJ1-1; a weak D match, TRBD1 (5 bases). The read is 3 residues too short to cover the CDR3 end, so that end is filled in from the germline J gene. The CDR3 extends over 12 amino acids. Germline CDR1 reads MNHEY; CDR2 reads SVGEGT.

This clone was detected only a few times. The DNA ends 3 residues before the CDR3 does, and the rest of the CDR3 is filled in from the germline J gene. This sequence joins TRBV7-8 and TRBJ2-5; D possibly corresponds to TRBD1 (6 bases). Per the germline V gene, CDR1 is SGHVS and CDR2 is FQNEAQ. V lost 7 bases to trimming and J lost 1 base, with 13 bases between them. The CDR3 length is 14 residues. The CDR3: CASNSETGQETQYF. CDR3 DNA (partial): TGTGCCAGCAACTCGGAGACAGGCCAAGAGACC.

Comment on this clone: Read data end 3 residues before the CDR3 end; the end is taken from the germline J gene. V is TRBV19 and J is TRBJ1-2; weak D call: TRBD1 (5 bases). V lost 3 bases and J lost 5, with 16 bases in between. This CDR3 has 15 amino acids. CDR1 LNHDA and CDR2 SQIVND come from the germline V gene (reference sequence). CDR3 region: CASSIKDIGKYGYTF. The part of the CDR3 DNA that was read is TGTGCCAGTAGTATCAAGGACATAGGGAAATATGGC.

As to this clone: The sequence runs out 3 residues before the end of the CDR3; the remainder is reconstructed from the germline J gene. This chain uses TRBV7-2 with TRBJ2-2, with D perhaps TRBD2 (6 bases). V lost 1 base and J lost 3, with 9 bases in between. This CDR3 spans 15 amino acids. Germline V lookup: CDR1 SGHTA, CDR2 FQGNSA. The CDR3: CASSLGSGHTGELFF. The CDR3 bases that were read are TGTGCCAGCAGCTTAGGTAGCGGTCACACCGGGGAG.